This T cell receptor (beta chain) was observed in a study of PD-L1 blockade in urothelial cancer. Study summary: Males with urothelial cancer arising in the bladder constituted about nine tenths of the roughly 30 patients.

The protocol was immunoSEQ multiplex PCR, while the TCRdb copy is restricted to in-frame clones and leaves out a portion. The repertoire includes 80,000 to 130,000 clones, about 89% of them detected once, and 0.8% to 1% sits in the top ten. Enrolled patients showed locally advanced or metastatic urothelial carcinoma. This CDR3 is built from 14 residues. With V trimmed by 5 bases and J by 6 bases, 6 bases remained unmatched. Germline CDR1 reads SGHTA; CDR2 reads FQGTGA. General study points: Where pretreatment blood TCR clonality fell below the median, better survival was predicted.

With respect to this clone: The target antigen is unknown.

The source of this sequence is a woman older than 75 with urothelial cancer. Sequenced material: PBMCs, taken around atezolizumab (anti-PD-L1) treatment. The rearrangement joins TRBV7-3 to TRBJ1-1; 10 bases agree with TRBD1. The CDR3 protein is CASSVDRGLAEAFF. For the CDR3, the DNA is TGTGCCAGCAGCGTGGACAGGGGGTTGGCTGAAGCTTTCTTT.